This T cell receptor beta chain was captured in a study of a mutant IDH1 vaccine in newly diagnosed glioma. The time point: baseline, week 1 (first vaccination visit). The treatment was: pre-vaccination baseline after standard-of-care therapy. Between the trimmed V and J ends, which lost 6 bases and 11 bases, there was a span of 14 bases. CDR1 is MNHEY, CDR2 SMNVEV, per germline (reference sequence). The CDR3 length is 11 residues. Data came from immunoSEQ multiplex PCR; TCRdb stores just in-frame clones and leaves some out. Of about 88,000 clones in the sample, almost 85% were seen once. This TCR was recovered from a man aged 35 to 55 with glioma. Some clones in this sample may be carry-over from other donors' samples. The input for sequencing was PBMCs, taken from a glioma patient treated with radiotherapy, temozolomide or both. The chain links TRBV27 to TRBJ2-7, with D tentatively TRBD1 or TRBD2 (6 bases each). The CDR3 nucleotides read TGTGCCAGCAGGACGGGGGCCCTGGAGTACTTC. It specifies CASRTGALEYF.